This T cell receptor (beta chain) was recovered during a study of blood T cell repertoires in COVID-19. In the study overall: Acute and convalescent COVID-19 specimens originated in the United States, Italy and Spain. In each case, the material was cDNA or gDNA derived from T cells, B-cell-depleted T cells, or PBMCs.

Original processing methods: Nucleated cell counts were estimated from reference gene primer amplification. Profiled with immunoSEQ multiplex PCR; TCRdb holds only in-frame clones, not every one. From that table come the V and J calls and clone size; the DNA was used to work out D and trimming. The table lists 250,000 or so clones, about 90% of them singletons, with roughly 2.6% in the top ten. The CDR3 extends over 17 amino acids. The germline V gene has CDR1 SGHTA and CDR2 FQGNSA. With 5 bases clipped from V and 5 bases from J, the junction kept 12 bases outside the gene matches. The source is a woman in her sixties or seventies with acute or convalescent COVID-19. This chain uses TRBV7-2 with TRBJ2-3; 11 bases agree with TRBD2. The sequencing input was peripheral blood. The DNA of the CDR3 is TGTGCCAGCAGCCCTACAGCTAGCGGGGGGCCGAGAGATACGCAGTATTTT. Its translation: CASSPTASGGPRDTQYF.